Sequencing of this T cell receptor (beta chain) was carried out in a study of response to subunit inactivated influenza vaccine. General study results and limits: The authors put forward the suggestion that each seasonal influenza vaccination may bring in only a limited number of new T cells.

Regarding this clonotype: Its target is not known.

TCRdb reanalysed the RT-PCR reads using MiXCR and keeps one entry per CDR3 protein. The sample consists of a few hundred thousand distinct CDR3 sequences, 22% of them appearing once. The length of the CDR3 is 15 residues. Unmatched junction bases numbered 11, after V lost 6 bases and J lost 3 bases. The germline CDR1 and CDR2 sequences are DFQATT and SNEGSKA (reference sequence). The rearrangement uses TRBV20-1 and TRBJ2-5; 9 bases agree with TRBD2. The source of this sequence is a man aged 45-69 years who received an inactivated influenza vaccine. The material was PBMCs from blood, obtained approximately 20 months after vaccination. As DNA, the CDR3 is TGCAGTGCAAATGCTCCGGGACTAGCCGAAGAGACCCAGTACTTC. Translating gives CSANAPGLAEETQYF.